A selection of T cell receptor beta chains follows, all from one sample in a study of OX40 agonist ivuxolimab in advanced cancers. The protocol was immunoSEQ multiplex PCR, while the TCRdb copy is restricted to in-frame clones and leaves out a portion. The table shows about 45,000 clones, with approximately 86% occurring only once. Sequenced here: CD4+ or CD8+ T cells sorted from blood, sampled in a trial of the OX40 agonist ivuxolimab. Receptors originate from an adult with an advanced solid tumor such as melanoma, head and neck, liver or kidney cancer. CDR3s include the opening cysteine and the closing phenylalanine or tryptophan. The D gene is left open where the match is weak. Not every row has a clone size; where given, it reads once, few, many or a size class.

.	TRBV10-1	.	TRBJ2-3	TGCGCCAGCAGTGAAGCTAGTTTAGCAGATACGCAGTATTTT	CASSEASLADTQYF
.	TRBV6-5	TRBD1	TRBJ1-3	TGTGCCAGCAGTTACTCGATTAGGGGGCTCGAAAACACCATATATTTT	CASSYSIRGLENTIYF
.	TRBV7-9	TRBD2	TRBJ2-1	TGTGCCAGCAGCCAGTGGGGGACTAAATCCGATGAGCAGTTCTTC	CASSQWGTKSDEQFF
.	TRBV19	.	TRBJ1-2	TGTGCCAGTAATTCGCTATTGCCAGGACATGGCTACACCTTC	CASNSLLPGHGYTF
.	TRBV6-1	TRBD1	TRBJ1-1	TGTGCCAGCACCGCGTACAGGGGAGGGACTGAAGCTTTCTTT	CASTAYRGGTEAFF
.	TRBV29-1	TRBD1	TRBJ2-2	TGCAGCGTTGAAGATTCCCGGGACAGGTGGCCCGGGGAGCTGTTTTTT	CSVEDSRDRWPGELFF
few	TRBV9	TRBD2	TRBJ2-1	TGTGCCAGCAGCGTATTTGGGGCTAGCGGGGTTCGTGATGAGCAGTTCTTC	CASSVFGASGVRDEQFF
.	TRBV9	.	TRBJ2-1	TGTGCCAGCAGCGTAGTTGGGGCCCACGGTGAGCAGTTCTTC	CASSVVGAHGEQFF
.	TRBV28	.	TRBJ1-5	TGTGCCAGCAGACTTCCAGGTTATAGCAATCAGCCCCAGCATTTT	CASRLPGYSNQPQHF
.	TRBV7-3	.	TRBJ1-1	TGTGCCAGCAGCTTTGGAGACACTCGGATCACTGAAGCTTTCTTT	CASSFGDTRITEAFF
.	TRBV7-3	TRBD1	TRBJ2-1	TGTGCCAGCAGCCCCCTAGACAGGGATGTGAATGAGCAGTTCTTC	CASSPLDRDVNEQFF
.	TRBV21-1	.	TRBJ1-1	TGTGCCAGCAGCCCCCAACGGCGGGGCACTGAAGCTTTCTTT	CASSPQRRGTEAFF
few	TRBV6-5	.	TRBJ2-7	TGTGCCAGCAGTTACTTACAGAACTCCTACGAGCAGTACTTC	CASSYLQNSYEQYF
.	TRBV5-1	TRBD2	TRBJ2-7	TGCGCCAGCAGCTGGGGGCCGGGACAGAGCATAGCGGGGGGGCCTTACGAGCAGTACTTC	CASSWGPGQSIAGGPYEQYF
.	TRBV23-1	TRBD1	TRBJ2-5	TGCGCCAGCAGTCAATGGTCCAGGGGGACCCAAGAGACCCAGTACTTC	CASSQWSRGTQETQYF
.	TRBV11-1	.	TRBJ1-1	TGTGCCAGCAGCTTAGTGGGAGGGTTAAACACTGAAGCTTTCTTT	CASSLVGGLNTEAFF
medium-sized	TRBV5-8	.	TRBJ1-5	TGTGCCAGCAGCTGGGAGGGTGGGGAAGGCAATCAGCCCCAGCATTTT	CASSWEGGEGNQPQHF
.	TRBV19	.	TRBJ2-1	TGTGCCACCAAGTGGGGGGCAGGGAATGAGCAGTTCTTC	CATKWGAGNEQFF
medium-sized	TRBV7-9	.	TRBJ1-1	TGTGCCAGCAGCTTAGGAGGGGAAGCTTTCTTT	CASSLGGEAFF
once	TRBV27	.	TRBJ1-1	TGTGCCAGCAGTCTCGGACAGCTGATGAACACTGAAGCTTTCTTT	CASSLGQLMNTEAFF
.	TRBV5-1	.	TRBJ2-5	TGCGCCAGCAGCTTGGAAGAGGGGCAGGGTAGAGAGACCCAGTACTTC	CASSLEEGQGRETQYF
.	TRBV5-8	.	TRBJ1-5	TGTGCCAGCAGCTCAGGGGATATTGTCCAGCATTTT	CASSSGDIVQHF
medium-sized	TRBV7-9	.	TRBJ1-5	TGTGCCAGCAGTTTTACAGGGCCCGGCAATCAGCCCCAGCATTTT	CASSFTGPGNQPQHF
few	TRBV13	.	TRBJ1-1	TGTGCCAGCAGCTTAGGGAACACTGAAGCTTTCTTT	CASSLGNTEAFF
.	TRBV29-1	.	TRBJ2-2	TGCAGCGTCCGAGTTCCGACCGGGGAGCTGTTTTTT	CSVRVPTGELFF
.	TRBV2	.	TRBJ1-2	TGTGCCAGCAGTGACGCAGATCTCGATGGCTACACCTTC	CASSDADLDGYTF
.	TRBV6-6	.	TRBJ2-7	TGTGCCAGCAGCTCCCTCCTCTACGAGCAGTACTTC	CASSSLLYEQYF
.	TRBV6-5	TRBD2	TRBJ2-7	TGTGCCAGCAGTTACAGGCGGGGGGTGACCTACGAGCAGTACTTC	CASSYRRGVTYEQYF
.	TRBV11-2	.	TRBJ1-4	TGTGCCAGCAGCTTAGACGGACCAAATGAAAAACTGTTTTTT	CASSLDGPNEKLFF
.	TRBV28	.	TRBJ2-7	TGTGCCAGTTGGGCTAGTGGACGGAACTCCTACGAGCAGTACTTC	CASWASGRNSYEQYF
.	TRBV7-6	TRBD2	TRBJ2-3	TGTGCCAGCAGCGTCAGGACTAGTGGGCCCTTGAGAGATACGCAGTATTTT	CASSVRTSGPLRDTQYF
.	TRBV5-4	.	TRBJ2-7	TGTGCCAGCAGCTTGGACCTTAGTCCGCCGTCGGGTGACGAGCAGTACTTC	CASSLDLSPPSGDEQYF
.	TRBV27	.	TRBJ1-5	TGTGCCAGCAGTTCTTATTGGGGCAATCAGCCCCAGCATTTT	CASSSYWGNQPQHF
.	TRBV7-9	.	TRBJ2-3	TGTGCCAGCAGCTTAGCGGGCAGAGAGACAGTGGGTGAGGGGGCGCAGTATTTT	CASSLAGRETVGEGAQYF
.	TRBV5-8	.	TRBJ1-2	TGTGCCAGCACGAGGGGGGGGTATGGCTACACCTTC	CASTRGGYGYTF
.	TRBV7-3	TRBD1	TRBJ1-1	TGTGCCAGCAGCTTAAGGGCCAGGGGGCTGGCTGAAGCTTTCTTT	CASSLRARGLAEAFF
.	TRBV5-6	TRBD1	TRBJ1-1	TGTGCCAGCAGCTTGGTGGGGACAGAGAACACTGAAGCTTTCTTT	CASSLVGTENTEAFF
once	TRBV27	.	TRBJ1-6	TGTGCCAGCAGTTTCTACAGGGTAGATTCACCCCTCCACTTT	CASSFYRVDSPLHF
medium-sized	TRBV7-3	.	TRBJ2-2	TGTGCCAGCAGCTTAAGGGCGCGCGGCACCGGGGAGCTGTTTTTT	CASSLRARGTGELFF
.	TRBV2	.	TRBJ1-5	TGTGCCAGCAGTGAAGCTTTTGTACGTCAGCCCCAGCATTTT	CASSEAFVRQPQHF
.	TRBV6-5	.	TRBJ1-1	TGTGCCAGCAGTAAGATGAACACTGAAGCTTTCTTT	CASSKMNTEAFF
few	TRBV7-9	.	TRBJ1-1	TGTGCCAGCAGCGGGGGTAGTGGCACTGAAGCTTTCTTT	CASSGGSGTEAFF
.	TRBV28	.	TRBJ2-4	TGTGCCAGCAGTCAGGGCGGTTGGAACATTCAGTACTTC	CASSQGGWNIQYF
.	TRBV6-5	.	TRBJ1-1	TGTGCCAGCAGTTATCCCGGGGTGAACACTGAAGCTTTCTTT	CASSYPGVNTEAFF
.	TRBV4-1	.	TRBJ1-2	TGCGCCAGCAGCCAAGTTCGGACTTATGGCTACACCTTC	CASSQVRTYGYTF